This T cell receptor beta chain was recovered during a study of CD8+ T cells in alopecia areata. This CDR3 contains 15 residues. The germline V gene has CDR1 SGHRS and CDR2 YFSETQ. Trimming took 0 bases from V and 0 from J, leaving 9 bases between them. Sequencing relied on a cDNA template that was reverse transcribed from extracted RNA. TCRdb's table, derived via immunoSEQ multiplex PCR, lists solely in-frame clones and lacks some. This sample has around 120,000 clones, with over 60% found just once. The receptor was derived from a human donor in good health. The rearrangement uses TRBV5-1 and TRBJ2-5; unclear D gene. Sequencing was done on a sample of CD4+ T cells sorted from blood. CDR3 nucleotides: TGCGCCAGCAGCTTGGCCGGGCAATACCAAGAGACCCAGTACTTC. Translated: CASSLAGQYQETQYF. Looking up the rest from reference TRBV5-1 and TRBJ2-5 gives the full variable domain: KAGVTQTPRYLIKTRGQQVTLSCSPISGHRSVSWYQQTPGQGLQFLFEYFSETQRNKGNFPGRFSGRQFSNSRSEMNVSTLELGDSALYLCASSLAGQYQETQYFGPGTRLLVL.